A single sample gave rise to the 7 T cell receptor beta chains below, sequenced in a study of blood T cells in healthy people across ages. Alongside a J-beta primer mix, a sample-barcoded 5' primer served in a second PCR lasting about 7 to 11 cycles. From the 5' RACE reads, TCRdb called clonotypes with MiXCR, one entry per CDR3 protein. The sample yields roughly 860,000 distinct CDR3 sequences, around 62% seen once. Sequences were obtained from blood. These receptor sequences come from a man between 25 and 39 years old in good health.

The chain joins TRBV5-1 to TRBJ1-2; a possible D gene is TRBD1 (6 bases). CDR1 and CDR2 from the germline V gene are SGHRS and YFSETQ. Between the trimmed V and J ends, which lost 1 base and 3 bases, there was a span of 19 bases. CDR3 size: 17 residues. The CDR3 DNA reads TGCGCCAGCAGCTTGCGTGGGTACAGGGAGGGGGACTATGGCTACACCTTC. As protein: CASSLRGYREGDYGYTF.

V and J are TRBV5-5 and TRBJ2-4, with D hard to call. V lost 1 base, J lost 0 bases, and 8 bases lay in between. Germline CDR1 and CDR2: SGHKS and YYEKEE (reference sequence). This CDR3 has 15 amino acids. The CDR3: CASSLLSLAKNIQYF. The CDR3 bases are TGTGCCAGCAGCTTGCTCAGTTTAGCCAAAAACATTCAGTACTTC.

Regarding this clonotype: An end of the junction differs from the germline gene, which may be a read error. The chain combines TRBV7-2 with TRBJ2-7; TRBD2 agrees at 7 bases. The CDR3 covers 15 residues. CDR1 is SGHTA, CDR2 FQGNSA, per germline. The DNA for the CDR3 is TGTGCCAGCAGCTTAGTCGGGGGGAGTTCCTACAAGCAGTACTTC. Translated: CASSLVGGSSYKQYF.

The rearrangement uses TRBV12-3 or TRBV12-4 and TRBJ2-5, with 8 bases aligning to TRBD2. Trimming cost V 9 bases and J 8 bases; bases outside gene matches: 14. The CDR3 covers 14 residues. The CDR3 loop reads CASQGYAGGRTQYF. Here the CDR3 DNA reads TGTGCCAGTCAAGGGTACGCGGGGGGCAGAACCCAGTACTTC.

The chain recombines TRBV20-1 with TRBJ2-7; TRBD1 matches at 8 bases. The end of the DNA fits TRBJ2-5 better, so the J call may be wrong. The length of the CDR3 is 18 residues. CDR1 DFQATT and CDR2 SNEGSKA come from the germline V gene (reference sequence). Here the CDR3 reads CSARDWQDRVDGGETQYF. CDR3 sequence (DNA): TGCAGTGCTAGAGATTGGCAGGACAGGGTCGACGGGGGAGAGACCCAGTACTTC.

The rearrangement joins TRBV7-3 to TRBJ2-6; 10 bases match TRBD1. Looked up from germline, CDR1 is SGHTA and CDR2 is FQGTGA. The CDR3 is made up of 20 amino acids. V gave up 3 bases and J gave up 0 bases; unmatched junction bases: 11. Written as DNA, the CDR3 is TGTGCCAGCAGCTTTACCCAACCGACAGGGGGCGGCTCTGGGGCCAACGTCCTGACTTTC. This translates into CASSFTQPTGGGSGANVLTF.

This clonotype showed up just a few times. V usage is TRBV5-1 and J usage is TRBJ2-3; possibly TRBD1 for D (5 bases). Germline V lookup: CDR1 SGHRS, CDR2 YFSETQ. This CDR3 region has 16 residues. V gave up 0 bases and J gave up 4 bases, with 15 bases separating them. The CDR3 DNA is TGCGCCAGCAGCTTGGCCGACCAGGGCAGCCCAGATACGCAGTATTTT. Amino acid sequence: CASSLADQGSPDTQYF.